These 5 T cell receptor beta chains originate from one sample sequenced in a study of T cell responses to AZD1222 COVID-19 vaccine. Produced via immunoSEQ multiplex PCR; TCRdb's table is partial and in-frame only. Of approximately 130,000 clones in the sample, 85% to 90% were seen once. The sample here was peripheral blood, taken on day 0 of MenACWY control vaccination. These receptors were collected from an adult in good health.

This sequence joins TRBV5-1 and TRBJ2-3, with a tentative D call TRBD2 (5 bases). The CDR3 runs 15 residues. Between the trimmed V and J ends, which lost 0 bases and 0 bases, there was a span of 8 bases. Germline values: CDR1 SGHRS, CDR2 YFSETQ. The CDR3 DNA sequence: TGCGCCAGCAGCTTGGACGGGGTTAGCACAGATACGCAGTATTTT. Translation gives CASSLDGVSTDTQYF.

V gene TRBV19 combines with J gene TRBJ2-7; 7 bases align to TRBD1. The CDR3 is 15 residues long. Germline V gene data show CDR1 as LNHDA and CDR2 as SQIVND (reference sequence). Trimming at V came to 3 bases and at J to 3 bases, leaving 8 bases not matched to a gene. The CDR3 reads CASSIGQGDFYEQYF. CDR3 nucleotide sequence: TGTGCCAGTAGTATTGGGCAGGGGGATTTCTACGAGCAGTACTTC.

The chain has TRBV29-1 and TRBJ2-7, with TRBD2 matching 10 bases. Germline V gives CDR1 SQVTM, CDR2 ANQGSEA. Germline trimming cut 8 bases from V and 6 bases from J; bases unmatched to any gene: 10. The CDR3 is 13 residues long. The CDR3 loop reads CSTQTSGYSEQYF. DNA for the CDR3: TGCAGCACCCAGACTAGCGGGTACAGCGAGCAGTACTTC.

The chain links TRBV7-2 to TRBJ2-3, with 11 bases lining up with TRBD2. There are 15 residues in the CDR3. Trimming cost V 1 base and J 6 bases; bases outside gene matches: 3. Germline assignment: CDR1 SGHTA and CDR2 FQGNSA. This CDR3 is CASSLGLAGGDTQYF. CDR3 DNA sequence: TGTGCCAGCAGCTTAGGGCTAGCGGGAGGCGATACGCAGTATTTT.

CDR3 residues: CASSPPPGQGDEQYF. The CDR3 DNA sequence: TGTGCCAGCAGTCCCCCCCCGGGACAGGGGGACGAGCAGTACTTC. J is TRBJ2-7 and V is TRBV6-6; the match to TRBD1 covers 11 bases. The CDR3 covers 15 residues. The trim removed 5 bases at V and 5 bases at J, leaving 8 bases unmatched. Germline V lookup: CDR1 MNHNY, CDR2 SVGAGI (reference sequence).